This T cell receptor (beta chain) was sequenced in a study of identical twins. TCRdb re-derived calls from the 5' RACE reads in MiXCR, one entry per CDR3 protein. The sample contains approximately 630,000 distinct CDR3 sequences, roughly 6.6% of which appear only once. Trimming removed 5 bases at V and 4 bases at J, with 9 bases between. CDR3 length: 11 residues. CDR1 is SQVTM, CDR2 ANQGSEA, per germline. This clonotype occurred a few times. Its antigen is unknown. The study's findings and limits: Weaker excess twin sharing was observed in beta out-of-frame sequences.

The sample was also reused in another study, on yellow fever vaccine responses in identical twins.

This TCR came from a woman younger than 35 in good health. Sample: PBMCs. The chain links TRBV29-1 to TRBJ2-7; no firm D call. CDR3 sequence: CSVFLGYEQYV. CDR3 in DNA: TGCAGCGTTTTTTTAGGATACGAGCAGTACGTC.